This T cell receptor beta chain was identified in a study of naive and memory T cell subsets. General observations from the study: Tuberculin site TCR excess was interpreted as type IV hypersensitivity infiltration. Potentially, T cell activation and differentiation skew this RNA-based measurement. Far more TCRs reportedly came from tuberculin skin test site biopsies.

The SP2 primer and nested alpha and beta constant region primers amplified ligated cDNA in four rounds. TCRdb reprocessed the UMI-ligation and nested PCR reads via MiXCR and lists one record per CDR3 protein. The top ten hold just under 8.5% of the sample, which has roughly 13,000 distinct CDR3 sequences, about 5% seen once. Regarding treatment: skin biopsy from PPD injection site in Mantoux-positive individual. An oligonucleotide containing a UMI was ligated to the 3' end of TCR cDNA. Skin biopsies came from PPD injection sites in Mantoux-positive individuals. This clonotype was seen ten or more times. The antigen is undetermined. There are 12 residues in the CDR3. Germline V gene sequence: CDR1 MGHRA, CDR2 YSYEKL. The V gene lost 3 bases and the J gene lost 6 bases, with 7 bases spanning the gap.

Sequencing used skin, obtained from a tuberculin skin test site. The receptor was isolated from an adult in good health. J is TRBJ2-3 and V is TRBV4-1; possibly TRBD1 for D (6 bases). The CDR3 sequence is CASSHQGDTQYF. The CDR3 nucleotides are TGCGCCAGCAGCCACCAGGGGGATACGCAGTATTTT.